The 29 T cell receptor beta chains below come from one sample, sequenced in a study of blood T cell repertoires in COVID-19. Here immunoSEQ multiplex PCR was the method, and the copy in TCRdb shows in-frame clones only, minus some. This table has fewer than 350,000 clones, around 84% appearing once. The source material was PBMCs or T cells enriched from blood (not recorded which). The receptor source for this set is a woman in her forties or fifties who had recovered from COVID-19.

This clone appeared a single time. In DNA, the CDR3 is TGTGCCAGTAGTATTGACAGGGGTGTAACTAATGAAAAACTGTTTTTT. Amino acids: CASSIDRGVTNEKLFF. The chain has TRBV19 and TRBJ1-4, with TRBD1 matching 8 bases. The CDR3 contains 16 residues. In germline, CDR1 is LNHDA, CDR2 SQIVND (reference sequence). V trimming: 3 bases; J trimming: 1 base; junction bases outside the gene matches: 4.

This sequence joins TRBV30 and TRBJ1-5; tentative D call: TRBD1 (5 bases). The V and J ends lost 0 bases and 4 bases respectively, with 10 bases between them. The length of the CDR3 is 14 residues. From germline, CDR1 is GTSNPN and CDR2 SVGIG (reference sequence). CDR3: CAWSVLGGNQPQHF. For the CDR3, the DNA is TGTGCCTGGAGTGTGCTTGGGGGGAATCAGCCCCAGCATTTT.

J is TRBJ1-2 and V is TRBV30; TRBD1 is a possible D gene (6 bases). The V gene's germline CDR1 is GTSNPN and CDR2 SVGIG (reference sequence). The CDR3 runs 13 residues. With 1 base removed from V and 4 bases from J, the gap between germline ends came to 10 bases. The CDR3 nucleotides are TGTGCCTGGAGTGCCGGACAGCGCTATGGCTACACCTTC. As protein: CAWSAGQRYGYTF.

The rearrangement links TRBV7-8 to TRBJ1-1; D gene ambiguous. The CDR3 is 14 residues long. Trimming took 1 base from V and 4 from J, leaving 10 bases between them. Germline V gene sequence: CDR1 SGHVS, CDR2 FQNEAQ. CDR3 sequence: CASSLVRRGTEAFF. The CDR3 bases are TGTGCCAGCAGCTTAGTTCGCCGGGGCACTGAAGCTTTCTTT.

The rearrangement links TRBV29-1 to TRBJ2-1; 8 bases map to TRBD2. The CDR3 covers 15 residues. With V trimmed by 2 bases and J by 6 bases, 9 bases remained unmatched. CDR1 SQVTM and CDR2 ANQGSEA come from the germline V gene. CDR3 sequence: CSVERLGTSANEQFF. CDR3 coding DNA: TGCAGCGTTGAAAGGTTAGGGACTAGTGCCAATGAGCAGTTCTTC.

The rearrangement uses TRBV4-1 and TRBJ1-3, with D possibly being TRBD1 (6 bases). CDR3 length equals 16 residues. The germline V and J ends were trimmed by 1 base and 0 bases, with 10 bases remaining between them. Germline V CDR1 and CDR2: MGHRA, YSYEKL. The CDR3 protein is CASSQVRTASGNTIYF. For the CDR3, the DNA is TGCGCCAGCAGCCAAGTTCGGACAGCCTCTGGAAACACCATATATTTT.

This chain joins TRBV5-1 and TRBJ2-3, with TRBD1 identical over 11 bases. Per the germline V gene, CDR1 is SGHRS and CDR2 is YFSETQ. CDR3 size: 16 residues. The V and J ends lost 4 bases and 4 bases, in that order; junction bases with no gene match: 8. This CDR3 is CASSPGTGGRSDTQYF. DNA of the CDR3: TGCGCCAGCAGCCCTGGGACAGGGGGTCGTTCAGATACGCAGTATTTT.

By share of the sample, this clone is large. The chain is built from TRBV6-1 and TRBJ1-5, with D perhaps TRBD1 (5 bases). The length of the CDR3 is 15 residues. Deletions cut 2 bases from V and 1 base from J, with 9 bases between. Germline values: CDR1 MNHNS, CDR2 SASEGT. The CDR3 coding sequence is TGTGCCAGCAGTGAATTCGGGGGGAGCAATCAGCCCCAGCATTTT. This encodes CASSEFGGSNQPQHF.

The J gene is TRBJ1-1, the V gene TRBV7-2; 7 bases fit TRBD1. Germline V gene lookup returns CDR1 SGHTA and CDR2 FQGNSA. The CDR3 is made up of 14 amino acids. J lost 8 bases, V lost 0 bases, and 6 bases had no gene match. CDR3 coding DNA: TGTGCCAGCAGCTTAGCAGGGGGCATATCCGAAGCTTTCTTT. Its protein product is CASSLAGGISEAFF.

The chain is built from TRBV3-1 (or the pseudogene TRBV3-2) and TRBJ1-5; D unresolved. Trimming removed 1 base at V and 0 bases at J, with 7 bases between. This CDR3 is 15 amino acids long. Germline loops: CDR1 LGHDT, CDR2 YNNKEL (reference sequence). In DNA, the CDR3 is TGTGCCAGCAGCCAAGGACTTTATAGCAATCAGCCCCAGCATTTT. This translates into CASSQGLYSNQPQHF.

There are a few counts of this clone. The chain carries TRBV19 and TRBJ1-2; 7 bases align to TRBD1. The CDR3 has 12 amino acids. The trim removed 5 bases at V and 7 bases at J, leaving 4 bases unmatched. Germline V gives CDR1 LNHDA, CDR2 SQIVND (reference sequence). The CDR3 region has the DNA TGTGCCAGTAGTTCACAGGGGTCTGGCTACACCTTC. Its protein product is CASSSQGSGYTF.

Here the CDR3 reads CASSVGAEATNEKLFF. The DNA for the CDR3 is TGTGCCAGCAGCGTAGGAGCGGAAGCAACTAATGAAAAACTGTTTTTT. This chain connects TRBV9 to TRBJ1-4; D is unresolved. Looked up from germline, CDR1 is SGDLS and CDR2 is YYNGEE. The ends were cut back, 0 bases at V and 0 bases at J, with 9 bases in the middle. The CDR3 runs 16 residues. Full variable domain (missing parts from reference TRBV9 and TRBJ1-4): DSGVTQTPKHLITATGQRVTLRCSPRSGDLSVYWYQQSLDQGLQFLIQYYNGEERAKGNILERFSAQQFPDLHSELNLSSLELGDSALYFCASSVGAEATNEKLFFGSGTQLSVL.

This chain uses TRBV11-3 with TRBJ2-1; TRBD2 matches at 11 bases. V shed 3 bases and J 8 bases; nucleotides not matched to a gene: 12. Germline CDR1 is SGHNT and CDR2 is YENEEA. The CDR3 runs 17 residues. The CDR3 DNA sequence: TGTGCCAGCAGCTTCTTCGGACTAGCGGGTAGGAGCGATGAGCAGTTCTTC. Translating it yields CASSFFGLAGRSDEQFF.

This chain connects TRBV6-5 to TRBJ2-1, with 10 positions matching TRBD2. The V gene end was trimmed by 7 bases and the J gene end by 10 bases; junction bases not matched to a gene: 7. CDR1 MNHEY and CDR2 SVGAGI come from the germline V gene. The CDR3 sequence is 13 residues long. The chain's CDR3 is CASTSGRAREQFF. The CDR3 DNA follows: TGTGCCAGCACGAGCGGGAGGGCCCGCGAGCAGTTCTTC.

The V call is TRBV11-2, the J call TRBJ2-3; D may be TRBD2 (6 bases). The V and J ends lost 0 bases and 3 bases respectively, with 13 bases between them. The CDR3 length is 16 residues. Germline values: CDR1 SGHAT, CDR2 FQNNGV. CDR3 nucleotide sequence: TGTGCCAGCAGCTTAGATGGGTCAGGGAGGACAGATACGCAGTATTTT. Amino acid sequence: CASSLDGSGRTDTQYF.

With regard to this clone: Its ends do not fully match the called genes, so a read error is possible. The chain employs TRBV5-6 and TRBJ1-5; perhaps TRBD1 as D (6 bases). CDR3 length: 13 amino acids. The germline V gene encodes CDR1 SGHDT and CDR2 YYEEEE. The CDR3 loop reads CASSLSSQGPWDF. In DNA form, the CDR3 reads TGTGCCAGCAGCTTGTCCAGCCAGGGGCCCTGGGATTTT.

This sequence joins TRBV12-5 and TRBJ2-7; 8 positions agree with TRBD2. After removal of 5 bases from V and 7 bases from J, the junction contained 10 bases not matched to a gene. There are 14 residues in the CDR3. Germline lookup yields CDR1 LGHNT and CDR2 FRNRAP. The CDR3 coding sequence is TGTGCTAGTGGTGGACCCCACTTAGCGGGAGAGCAGTACTTC. Its protein is CASGGPHLAGEQYF.

The chain joins TRBV28 to TRBJ2-1; possibly TRBD1 for D (6 bases). CDR1 MDHEN and CDR2 SYDVKM come from the germline V gene. V was trimmed by 3 bases and J by 4 bases, leaving 13 bases between them. CDR3 length: 15 amino acids. In DNA, the CDR3 is TGTGCCAGCAGTTTCCCTGGGACAACTTACAATGAGCAGTTCTTC. Amino acids: CASSFPGTTYNEQFF.

The gene calls are TRBV18 and TRBJ2-5; D might be TRBD2 (6 bases). Trimming took off 3 bases at V and 3 bases at J, with 14 bases between the two ends. This CDR3 is 15 amino acids long. Looked up from germline, CDR1 is KGHSH and CDR2 is LQKENI. The CDR3 here is CASSPRRREKETQYF. CDR3 bases: TGTGCCAGCTCACCGAGGCGGCGGGAAAAAGAGACCCAGTACTTC.

The rearrangement links TRBV28 to TRBJ1-4, with TRBD1 identical over 10 bases. The germline CDR1 and CDR2 sequences are MDHEN and SYDVKM. CDR3 size: 15 residues. Trimming removed 6 bases from V and 5 bases from J; junction bases left unmatched: 6. As DNA, the CDR3 is TGTGCCAGCAGATCCGGGACAGGGGCGAATGAAAAACTGTTTTTT. This encodes CASRSGTGANEKLFF.

A few counts support this clone. The genes are TRBV5-8 and TRBJ1-2, with D tentatively TRBD1 (6 bases). The CDR3 sequence is 16 residues long. Germline V gene data show CDR1 as SGHTS and CDR2 as YDEGEE. The germline V and J ends were trimmed by 1 base and 8 bases, with 21 bases remaining between them. The CDR3 region is CASSLRTVAGPQGYTF. For the CDR3, the DNA is TGTGCCAGCAGCTTGAGGACAGTAGCGGGGCCCCAAGGCTACACCTTC. The full variable domain, completed using reference TRBV5-8 and TRBJ1-2, is EAGVTQSPTHLIKTRGQQATLRCSPISGHTSVYWYQQALGLGLQFLLWYDEGEERNRGNFPPRFSGRQFPNYSSELNVNALELEDSALYLCASSLRTVAGPQGYTFGSGTRLTVV.

The chain uses TRBV29-1 and TRBJ2-7; D is unclear. The V and J ends lost 5 bases and 2 bases respectively, with 10 bases between them. The CDR3 totals 12 residues. The germline gives CDR1 SQVTM, CDR2 ANQGSEA. The CDR3 DNA reads TGCAGCGTTTTAGGCGGTGCCTACGAGCAGTACTTC. Its translation: CSVLGGAYEQYF.

As regards this clone: An end of the junction differs from the germline gene, which may be a read error. The chain joins TRBV7-6 to TRBJ2-2; 16 nucleotides line up with TRBD2. There are 18 residues in the CDR3. CDR1 is SGHVS, CDR2 FNYEAQ, per germline. The CDR3 region is CASRLGTSGGADTGELFF. As DNA, the CDR3 is TGTGCCAGCAGATTAGGGACTAGCGGGGGGGCCGACACCGGGGAGCTGTTTTTT.

This chain uses TRBV27 with TRBJ1-2, with D possibly TRBD1 on 5 matching bases. V lost 3 bases and J 3 bases, leaving 11 bases between the germline ends. The V gene's germline CDR1 is MNHEY and CDR2 SMNVEV (reference sequence). This CDR3 is built from 14 residues. CDR3 sequence reads: CASSFAGYDYGYTF. The DNA of the CDR3 is TGTGCCAGCAGTTTTGCAGGGTACGACTATGGCTACACCTTC.

The chain has TRBV30 and TRBJ2-1; 11 positions match TRBD2. V shed 5 bases and J 2 bases; nucleotides not matched to a gene: 5. The CDR3 runs 15 residues. In germline, CDR1 is GTSNPN, CDR2 SVGIG (reference sequence). The CDR3 is CAWRVAGGPYNEQFF. The CDR3 DNA is TGTGCCTGGCGCGTAGCGGGAGGGCCCTACAATGAGCAGTTCTTC. Based on the CDR3 plus reference TRBV30 and TRBJ2-1, the full variable domain is SQTIHQWPATLVQPVGSPLSLECTVEGTSNPNLYWYRQAAGRGLQLLFYSVGIGQISSEVPQNLSASRPQDRQFILSSKKLLLSDSGFYLCAWRVAGGPYNEQFFGPGTRLTVL.

This clone turned up a few times. J is TRBJ2-3 and V is TRBV30; 10 nucleotides agree with TRBD2. The ends lost 0 bases at V and 3 bases at J; junction bases unmatched: 3. The germline V gene has CDR1 GTSNPN and CDR2 SVGIG (reference sequence). This CDR3 contains 15 residues. The CDR3 nucleotides read TGTGCCTGGAGTGTACTAGCGGGACAGACAGATACGCAGTATTTT. Its translation: CAWSVLAGQTDTQYF. The complete variable domain, with remaining parts taken from reference TRBV30 and TRBJ2-3, reads SQTIHQWPATLVQPVGSPLSLECTVEGTSNPNLYWYRQAAGRGLQLLFYSVGIGQISSEVPQNLSASRPQDRQFILSSKKLLLSDSGFYLCAWSVLAGQTDTQYFGPGTRLTVL.

The chain recombines TRBV7-2 with TRBJ2-1, with D perhaps matching TRBD2 (6 bases). V shed 3 bases and J shed 7 bases, with 13 bases lying between them. This CDR3 is built from 14 residues. CDR1 and CDR2 (germline): SGHTA, FQGNSA. Here the CDR3 DNA reads TGTGCCAGCAGCTTGGTTCGGGGGTTGAATGAGCAGTTCTTC. Translated: CASSLVRGLNEQFF.

The J gene is TRBJ2-7, the V gene TRBV5-5; D perhaps matches TRBD2 (6 bases). This CDR3 region has 14 residues. CDR1 is SGHKS, CDR2 YYEKEE, per germline (reference sequence). The ends were cut back, 0 bases at V and 4 bases at J, with 11 bases in the middle. The DNA for the CDR3 is TGTGCCAGCAGCTTGGACGGGAGTGGGTACGAGCAGTACTTC. This translates into CASSLDGSGYEQYF.

V usage is TRBV3-1 (or the pseudogene TRBV3-2) and J usage is TRBJ1-2; TRBD1 matches at 10 bases. Germline-derived CDR1 and CDR2 are LGHDT and YNNKEL (reference sequence). V gave up 4 bases and J gave up 2 bases; unmatched junction bases: 4. The CDR3 is 15 amino acids. The DNA for the CDR3 is TGTGCCAGCAGCCCGGCGGGACAGGGGAACTATGGCTACACCTTC. Translation: CASSPAGQGNYGYTF.